The source of this T cell receptor (beta chain) is a study of immune evolution from preneoplasia to lung adenocarcinoma. Notes on the study in general: Clonality was highest in normal lung, lower in later-stage lesions apparently.

About this clone: Its antigen is still unknown.

Between the mid-2010s and the late 2010s, patients underwent resection in Japan or China. Each case's diagnosis was confirmed by two pathologists on H&E. Method: immunoSEQ multiplex PCR; TCRdb's copy keeps in-frame clones and lacks some. This table holds 4,300 or so clones, 87% found once. The germline gives CDR1 SGDLS, CDR2 YYNGEE. The V and J ends lost 4 bases and 7 bases, in that order; junction bases with no gene match: 7. This CDR3 comprises 16 residues. Sequencing used FFPE invasive lung adenocarcinoma tissue. The clonotype was recovered from a person in their fifties with lung adenocarcinoma. The chain combines TRBV9 with TRBJ2-2, with TRBD2 identical over 13 bases. DNA for the CDR3: TGTGCCAGCAGCTTCGGACTAGCGGGAGTTAACGGGGAGCTGTTTTTT. Translating gives CASSFGLAGVNGELFF.